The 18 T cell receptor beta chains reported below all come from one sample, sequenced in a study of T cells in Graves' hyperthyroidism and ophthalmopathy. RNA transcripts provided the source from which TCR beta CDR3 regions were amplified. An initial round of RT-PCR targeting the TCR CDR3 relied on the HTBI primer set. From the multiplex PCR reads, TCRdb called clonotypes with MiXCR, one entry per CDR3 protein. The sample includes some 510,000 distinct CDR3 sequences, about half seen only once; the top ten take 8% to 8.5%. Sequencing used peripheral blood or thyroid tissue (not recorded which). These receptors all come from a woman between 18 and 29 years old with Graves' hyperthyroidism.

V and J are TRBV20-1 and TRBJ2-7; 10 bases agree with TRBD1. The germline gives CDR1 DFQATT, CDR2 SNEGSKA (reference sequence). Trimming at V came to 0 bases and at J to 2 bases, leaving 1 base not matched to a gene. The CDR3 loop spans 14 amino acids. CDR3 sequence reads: CSARDGTGAYEQYF. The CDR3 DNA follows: TGCAGTGCTAGAGACGGGACAGGGGCCTACGAGCAGTACTTC.

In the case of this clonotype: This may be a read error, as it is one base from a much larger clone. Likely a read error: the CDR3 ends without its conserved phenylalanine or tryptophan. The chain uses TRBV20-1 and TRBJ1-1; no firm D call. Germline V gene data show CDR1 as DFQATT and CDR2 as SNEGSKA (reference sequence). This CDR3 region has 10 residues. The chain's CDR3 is CSEGRVEAFL. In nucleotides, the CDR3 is TGCAGCGAAGGGAGGGTTGAAGCTTTCCTT.

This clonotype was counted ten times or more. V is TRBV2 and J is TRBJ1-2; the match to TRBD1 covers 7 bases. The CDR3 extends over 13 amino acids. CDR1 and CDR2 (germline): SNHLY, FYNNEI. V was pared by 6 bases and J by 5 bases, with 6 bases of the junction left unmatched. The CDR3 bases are TGTGCCAGCAGGGGGGCAGGGGGGTATGGCTACACCTTC. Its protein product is CASRGAGGYGYTF.

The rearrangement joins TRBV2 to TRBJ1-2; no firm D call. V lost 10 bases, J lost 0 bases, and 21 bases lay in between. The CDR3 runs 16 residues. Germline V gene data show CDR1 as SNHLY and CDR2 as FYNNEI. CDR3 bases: TGTGCCACCCCCGAAGACGGGCAGGAATCTAACTATGGCTACACCTTC. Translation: CATPEDGQESNYGYTF. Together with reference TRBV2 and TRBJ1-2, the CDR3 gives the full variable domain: EPEVTQTPSHQVTQMGQEVILRCVPISNHLYFYWYRQILGQKVEFLVSFYNNEISEKSEIFDDQFSVERPDGSNFTLKIRSTKLEDSAMYFCATPEDGQESNYGYTFGSGTRLTVV.

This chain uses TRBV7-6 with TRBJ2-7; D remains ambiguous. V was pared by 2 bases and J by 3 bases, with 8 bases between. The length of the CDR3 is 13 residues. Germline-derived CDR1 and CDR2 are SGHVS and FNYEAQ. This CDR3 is CASSLTGYYEQYF. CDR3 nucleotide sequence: TGTGCCAGCAGCTTAACTGGTTACTACGAGCAGTACTTC. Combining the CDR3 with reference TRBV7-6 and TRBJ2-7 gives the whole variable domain GAGVSQSPRYKVTKRGQDVALRCDPISGHVSLYWYRQALGQGPEFLTYFNYEAQQDKSGLPNDRFSAERPEGSISTLTIQRTEQRDSAMYRCASSLTGYYEQYFGPGTRLTVT.

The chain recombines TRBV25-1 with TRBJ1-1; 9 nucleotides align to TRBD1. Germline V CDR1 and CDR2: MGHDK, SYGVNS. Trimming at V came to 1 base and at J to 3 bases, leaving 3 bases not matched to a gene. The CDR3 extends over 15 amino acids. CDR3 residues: CASSEWDREDTEAFF. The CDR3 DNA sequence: TGTGCCAGCAGTGAATGGGACAGGGAGGACACTGAAGCTTTCTTT.

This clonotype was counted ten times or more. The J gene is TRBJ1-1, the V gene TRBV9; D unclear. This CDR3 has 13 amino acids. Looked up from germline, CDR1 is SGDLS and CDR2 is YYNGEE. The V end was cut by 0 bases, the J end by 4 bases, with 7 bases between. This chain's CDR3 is CASSVGGATEAFF. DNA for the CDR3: TGTGCCAGCAGCGTAGGGGGTGCCACTGAAGCTTTCTTT.

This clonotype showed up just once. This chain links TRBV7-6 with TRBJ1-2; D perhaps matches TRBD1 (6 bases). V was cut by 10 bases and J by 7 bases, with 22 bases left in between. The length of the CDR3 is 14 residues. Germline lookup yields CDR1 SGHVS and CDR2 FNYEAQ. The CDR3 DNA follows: TGTGCCACCCAAACCCATCGGGGGGCCTTTGGCTACACCTTC. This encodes CATQTHRGAFGYTF.

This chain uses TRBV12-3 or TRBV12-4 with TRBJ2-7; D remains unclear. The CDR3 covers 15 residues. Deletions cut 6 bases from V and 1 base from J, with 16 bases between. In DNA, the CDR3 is TGTGCCAGCAGCTTAAACGGGCACCGGTCCTACGAGCAGTACTTC. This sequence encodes CASSLNGHRSYEQYF.

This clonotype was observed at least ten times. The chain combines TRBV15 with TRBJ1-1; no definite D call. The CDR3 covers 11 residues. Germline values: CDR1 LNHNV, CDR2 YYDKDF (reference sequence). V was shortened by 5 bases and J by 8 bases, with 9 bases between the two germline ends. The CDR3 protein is CATSLREEAFF. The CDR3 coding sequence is TGTGCCACCAGCTTAAGGGAAGAAGCTTTCTTT.

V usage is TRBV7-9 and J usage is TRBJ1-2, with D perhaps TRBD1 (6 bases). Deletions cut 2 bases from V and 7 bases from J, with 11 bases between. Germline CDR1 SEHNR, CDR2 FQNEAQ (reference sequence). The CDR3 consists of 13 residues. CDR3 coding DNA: TGTGCCAGCAGCTTAACAGGGACTCGTGGCTACACCTTC. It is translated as CASSLTGTRGYTF.

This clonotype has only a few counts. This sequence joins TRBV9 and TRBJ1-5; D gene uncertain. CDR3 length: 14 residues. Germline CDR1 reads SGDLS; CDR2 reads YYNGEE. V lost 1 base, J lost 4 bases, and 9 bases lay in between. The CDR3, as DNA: TGTGCCAGCAGCGTACTCCCGGGGAATCAGCCCCAGCATTTT. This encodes CASSVLPGNQPQHF.

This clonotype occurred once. CDR3 sequence reads: CAIRTQGTLSQTQYF. In DNA, the CDR3 is TGTGCCATCAGAACCCAGGGGACCCTCTCACAGACCCAGTACTTC. The chain joins TRBV10-3 to TRBJ2-5; D might be TRBD1 (6 bases). Germline CDR1 and CDR2: ENHRY and SYGVKD. Trimming removed 6 bases from V and 6 bases from J, with 20 bases in between. The CDR3 is made up of 15 amino acids.

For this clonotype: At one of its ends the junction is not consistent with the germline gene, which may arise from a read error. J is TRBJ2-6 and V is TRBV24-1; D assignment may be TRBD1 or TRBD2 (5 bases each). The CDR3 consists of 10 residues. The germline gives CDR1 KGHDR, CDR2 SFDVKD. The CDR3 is CATSQGAEAF. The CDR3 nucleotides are TGTGCCACCAGCCAGGGAGCTGAAGCTTTC.

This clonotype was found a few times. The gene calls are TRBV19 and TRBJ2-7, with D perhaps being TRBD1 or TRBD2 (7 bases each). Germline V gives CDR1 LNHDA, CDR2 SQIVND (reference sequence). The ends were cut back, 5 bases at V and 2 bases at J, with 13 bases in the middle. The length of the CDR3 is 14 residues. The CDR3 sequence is CASSAGDSTYEQYF. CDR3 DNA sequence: TGTGCCAGTAGTGCGGGGGACAGCACCTACGAGCAGTACTTC.

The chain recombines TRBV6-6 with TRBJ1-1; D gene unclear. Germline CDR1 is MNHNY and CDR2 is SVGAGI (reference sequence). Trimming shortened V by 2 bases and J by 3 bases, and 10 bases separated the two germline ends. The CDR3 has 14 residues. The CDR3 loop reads CASSYGNTDTEAFF. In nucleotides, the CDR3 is TGTGCCAGCAGTTACGGGAATACGGACACTGAAGCTTTCTTT.

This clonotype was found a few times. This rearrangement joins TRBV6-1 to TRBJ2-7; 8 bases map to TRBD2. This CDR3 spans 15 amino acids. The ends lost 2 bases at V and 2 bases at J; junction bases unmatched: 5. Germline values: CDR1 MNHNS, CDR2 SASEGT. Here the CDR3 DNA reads TGTGCCAGCAGTGAACGCCCGGGAGGGCCCTACGAGCAGTACTTC. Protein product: CASSERPGGPYEQYF.

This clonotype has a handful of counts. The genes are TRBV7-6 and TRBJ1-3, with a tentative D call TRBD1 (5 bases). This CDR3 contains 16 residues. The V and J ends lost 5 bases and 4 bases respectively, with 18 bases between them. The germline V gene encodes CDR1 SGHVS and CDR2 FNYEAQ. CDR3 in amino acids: CASSKTYRKGGNTIYF. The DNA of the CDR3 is TGTGCCAGCAGCAAAACGTACAGGAAGGGGGGAAACACCATATATTTT.